These T cell receptor beta chains were read from a single sample in a study of blood T cells in healthy people across ages. TCRdb used MiXCR to reprocess the 5' RACE reads, holding one entry per CDR3 protein. The table shows about 1.5 million distinct CDR3 sequences, with 42% occurring only once. Sequencing was done on a sample of blood. These receptors were taken from a woman aged 18-29 years in good health. CDR3s include the opening cysteine and the closing phenylalanine or tryptophan.

>TRBV20-1|TRBJ2-3
CSARDSLAGLATDTQYF
>TRBV6-6|TRBJ1-4
CASRTHNEKLFF
>TRBV20-1|.
CSASSSGRAYNEQYF
>TRBV4-2|TRBJ1-4
CASSHRGTGGEGEKLFF
>TRBV14|TRBJ1-1
CASSHRTVRNTEAFF
>TRBV29-1|TRBJ1-1
CSVEKGDSEAFF
>TRBV20-1|TRBJ2-7
CSAVRDRESEQYF
>TRBV10-3|TRBJ2-1
CAISEGVVSPYNEQFF
>TRBV11-2|TRBJ2-2
CASSAQRRNTGELFF
>TRBV7-2|TRBJ1-5
CASSLTTGGQPQHF
>TRBV6-1|TRBJ2-5
CASSATSGTGNEQYF
>TRBV19|TRBJ2-3
CASKRGGEVGTDTQYF
>TRBV29-1|TRBJ2-1
CSAQLHLKSSYNEQFF
>TRBV6-5|TRBJ2-5
CASSYLGRVTNEQYF
>TRBV7-2|TRBJ2-3
CASSLVAGAGKHTQYF
>TRBV13|TRBJ2-2
CASSLGLAGDTGELFF
>TRBV12-3/TRBV12-4|TRBJ2-2
CASSFQGNVKTGELFF
>TRBV12-3/TRBV12-4|TRBJ2-4
CASSNSGGGGETRYF
>TRBV4-2|TRBJ1-2
CASSQPQTGFGGYTF
>TRBV4-1|TRBJ1-4
CASSQKDRALNEKLFF
>TRBV4-3|TRBJ1-1
CASSQDRGQGNTEAFF
>TRBV3-1|TRBJ2-3
CASSQFDRWGASTDTQYF
>TRBV5-6|TRBJ1-2
CASSSGRILGYTF
>TRBV12-3/TRBV12-4|TRBJ2-3
CASLMGQGTDTQYF
>TRBV5-5|TRBJ1-4
CASSPQTRATNEKLFF
>TRBV18|TRBJ2-7
CASGDAYEQYF
>TRBV3-1|TRBJ1-2
CASSQDRGMYGYTF
>TRBV7-8|TRBJ2-3
CASSLAGGLMATDTQYF
>TRBV28|TRBJ2-5
CASSFSSGSWKTQYF